The sequence of this T cell receptor beta chain was determined in a study of blood T cell repertoires in COVID-19. Trimming removed 1 base from V and 3 bases from J, with 13 bases in between. The CDR3 extends over 16 amino acids. Looked up from germline, CDR1 is LNHNV and CDR2 is YYDKDF (reference sequence). Clones were read by immunoSEQ multiplex PCR, and TCRdb kept only the in-frame ones, dropping some. The sample shows 300,000 to 350,000 clones, 70% to 90% of them seen only once. Individuals drawn from about 26 US areas were roughly 18 to 95 years old. The sequenced material came from PBMCs or T cells enriched from blood (not recorded which). The genes are TRBV15 and TRBJ1-5; D may be TRBD1 (6 bases). The clonotype was recovered from a man younger than 45 who had recovered from COVID-19. CDR3 coding DNA: TGTGCCACCAGCAGAGGCTCAACAGGGTACAATCAGCCCCAGCATTTT. Translation gives CATSRGSTGYNQPQHF. Full variable domain (rest looked up from reference TRBV15 and TRBJ1-5): DAMVIQNPRYQVTQFGKPVTLSCSQTLNHNVMYWYQQKSSQAPKLLFHYYDKDFNNEADTPDNFQSRRPNTSFCFLDIRSPGLGDTAMYLCATSRGSTGYNQPQHFGDGTRLSIL.